Presented here are 24 T cell receptor beta chains from one specimen sequenced in a study of blood T cells in healthy people across ages. A second about 7 to 12 cycle PCR used barcoded and J-beta primers. TCRdb recomputed calls from the 5' RACE reads with MiXCR, one row per CDR3 protein. Seen here are some 640,000 distinct CDR3 sequences, around 48% observed once, and the top ten hold under 35%. Sequencing used blood. The receptor source for this set is a woman aged 55-69 years in good health.

In its sample, this clonotype was seen once. The chain links TRBV20-1 to TRBJ2-5; the match to TRBD2 covers 8 bases. This CDR3 has 14 amino acids. Germline lookup yields CDR1 DFQATT and CDR2 SNEGSKA (reference sequence). Trimming removed 6 bases from V and 4 bases from J; junction bases left unmatched: 10. This CDR3 reads CSAEAGVFGETQYF. The CDR3 nucleotides are TGCAGTGCAGAAGCGGGGGTGTTCGGAGAGACCCAGTACTTC.

Only a few counts were recorded for this clonotype. This chain joins TRBV5-1 and TRBJ2-7; 11 positions agree with TRBD2. The CDR3 is 15 residues long. V shed 4 bases and J 0 bases; nucleotides not matched to a gene: 3. Germline CDR1 reads SGHRS; CDR2 reads YFSETQ. CDR3 DNA: TGCGCCAGCAGCCCGACTAGCGGGGTCTCCTACGAGCAGTACTTC. It codes for CASSPTSGVSYEQYF.

A word on this clonotype: This clone may be a read error of a much larger clone one base away. This chain joins TRBV12-3 or TRBV12-4 and TRBJ2-3; tentative D call: TRBD2 (6 bases). The CDR3 runs to 15 residues. Trimming left V 2 bases short and J 4 bases short, with 13 bases between. The CDR3 DNA is TGTGCCAGCAGTTTAAGAACCGGGAGCGCAGATACGCAGTATTTT. This encodes CASSLRTGSADTQYF.

This chain uses TRBV7-2 with TRBJ2-7; 8 bases fit TRBD2. The DNA end favors TRBJ2-5, so the J call may be wrong. The CDR3 consists of 15 residues. CDR1 is SGHTA, CDR2 FQGNSA, per germline. CDR3 sequence: CASSPVVGRGETQYF. The CDR3 DNA follows: TGTGCCAGCAGCCCAGTGGTCGGGAGGGGAGAGACCCAGTACTTC.

The chain couples TRBV5-1 to TRBJ1-2, with D unclear. CDR1 and CDR2 (germline): SGHRS, YFSETQ. With 2 bases removed from V and 3 bases from J, the gap between germline ends came to 8 bases. The length of the CDR3 is 13 residues. CDR3 in amino acids: CASSFNDHYGYTF. CDR3 nucleotide sequence: TGCGCCAGCAGCTTCAACGACCACTATGGCTACACCTTC.

The rearrangement links TRBV6-5 to TRBJ2-4; a weak D match, TRBD2 (6 bases). The CDR3 has 20 amino acids. The V and J ends lost 0 bases and 0 bases respectively, with 21 bases between them. CDR1 and CDR2 (germline): MNHEY, SVGAGI. CDR3 nucleotides: TGTGCCAGCAGTTACTCAGGCGGGGCAGGGAGTGATGCAGCCAAAAACATTCAGTACTTC. Its translation is CASSYSGGAGSDAAKNIQYF.

The J gene is TRBJ2-5, the V gene TRBV9; D not certain. The CDR3 is 14 amino acids. Trimming shortened V by 3 bases and J by 5 bases, and 14 bases separated the two germline ends. In germline, CDR1 is SGDLS, CDR2 YYNGEE. The CDR3, as DNA: TGTGCCAGCAGCGACGACAAGGGTAGGGAGACCCAGTACTTC. Translation gives CASSDDKGRETQYF. The full variable domain, its missing parts supplied by reference TRBV9 and TRBJ2-5, is DSGVTQTPKHLITATGQRVTLRCSPRSGDLSVYWYQQSLDQGLQFLIQYYNGEERAKGNILERFSAQQFPDLHSELNLSSLELGDSALYFCASSDDKGRETQYFGPGTRLLVL.

The chain recombines TRBV20-1 with TRBJ1-6; D gene ambiguous. The CDR3 runs 17 residues. The V end was cut by 2 bases, the J end by 0 bases, with 14 bases between. Germline V gene lookup returns CDR1 DFQATT and CDR2 SNEGSKA (reference sequence). The CDR3 bases are TGCAGTGCTAGATTAGGACGGAGGAGCTCCTATAATTCACCCCTCCACTTT. Translating it yields CSARLGRRSSYNSPLHF.

This chain joins TRBV20-1 and TRBJ2-3; TRBD2 matches 11 bases. The germline gives CDR1 DFQATT, CDR2 SNEGSKA (reference sequence). CDR3 length equals 17 residues. The V segment lost 5 bases and the J segment 2 bases; nucleotides outside the gene matches: 12. The CDR3 loop is CSAGGGGTSGNTDTQYF. The CDR3 nucleotides are TGCAGTGCTGGAGGTGGGGGGACTAGCGGAAACACAGATACGCAGTATTTT.

J is TRBJ2-7 and V is TRBV9; D perhaps matches TRBD2 (5 bases). Deletions cut 3 bases from V and 4 bases from J, with 20 bases between. The V gene's germline CDR1 is SGDLS and CDR2 YYNGEE. This CDR3 region has 16 residues. The CDR3 DNA reads as TGTGCCAGCAGCGCAAGCCCCGGGAAACGTGAGTACGAGCAGTACTTC. It codes for CASSASPGKREYEQYF.

The rearrangement links TRBV27 to TRBJ1-3, with D tentatively TRBD1 (5 bases). The CDR3 runs 16 residues. In germline, CDR1 is MNHEY, CDR2 SMNVEV (reference sequence). Trimming cost V 0 bases and J 0 bases, with 9 bases left between them. The CDR3 region has the DNA TGTGCCAGCAGTTTATCGGGACCGGCCTCTGGAAACACCATATATTTT. Protein: CASSLSGPASGNTIYF.

The CDR3 sequence: CSAVRDPDTQYF. In nucleotides, the CDR3 is TGCAGCGCCGTAAGGGATCCAGATACGCAGTATTTT. This chain joins TRBV29-1 and TRBJ2-3; D remains ambiguous. V lost 7 bases, J lost 4 bases, and 12 bases lay in between. The germline gives CDR1 SQVTM, CDR2 ANQGSEA. This CDR3 has 12 residues.

This sequence joins TRBV4-3 and TRBJ1-5; no reliable D call. The CDR3 covers 15 residues. Germline V gene data show CDR1 as LGHNA and CDR2 as YSLEER. Deletions cut 0 bases from V and 7 bases from J, with 13 bases between. CDR3 sequence (DNA): TGCGCCAGCAGCCAAGATCTGGGCGGAGAACAGCCCCAGCATTTT. Protein: CASSQDLGGEQPQHF.

At least ten counts were recorded for this clonotype. The chain combines TRBV11-2 with TRBJ2-3; TRBD1 aligns across 12 bases. This CDR3 region has 18 residues. V shed 4 bases and J 5 bases; nucleotides not matched to a gene: 13. CDR1 and CDR2 from the germline V gene are SGHAT and FQNNGV. The CDR3 loop is CASSSAGDRGHTRDTQYF. In DNA, the CDR3 is TGTGCCAGCAGCTCGGCTGGGGACAGGGGGCATACCCGAGATACGCAGTATTTT.

This clonotype showed up just once. The chain uses TRBV20-1 and TRBJ2-2, with 7 positions matching TRBD2. V trimming: 3 bases; J trimming: 3 bases; junction bases outside the gene matches: 7. CDR1 is DFQATT, CDR2 SNEGSKA, per germline (reference sequence). The CDR3 is 15 amino acids. CDR3 DNA sequence: TGCAGTGCTAGCGGGAGGTCGGTTTACACCGGGGAGCTGTTTTTT. Its translation: CSASGRSVYTGELFF.

The chain carries TRBV20-1 and TRBJ2-7; possibly TRBD1 or TRBD2 for D (5 bases each). The CDR3 covers 15 residues. Between the trimmed V and J ends, which lost 1 base and 7 bases, there was a span of 20 bases. Germline CDR1 is DFQATT and CDR2 is SNEGSKA (reference sequence). CDR3 sequence: CSARVAGARGNEQYF. The CDR3 coding sequence is TGCAGTGCTAGAGTCGCCGGGGCCAGAGGGAATGAGCAGTACTTC.

V gene TRBV10-3 combines with J gene TRBJ2-7; weak D call: TRBD1 (5 bases). V was trimmed by 6 bases and J by 3 bases, leaving 9 bases between them. Germline CDR1 is ENHRY and CDR2 is SYGVKD. This CDR3 has 12 amino acids. Written as DNA, the CDR3 is TGTGCCATCAGGCCCCAGGGCTACGAGCAGTACTTC. Residues: CAIRPQGYEQYF.

This clonotype was seen only a few times. CDR3 residues: CASSDGQPNTEAFF. DNA of the CDR3: TGTGCCAGCAGTGACGGCCAGCCGAACACTGAAGCTTTCTTT. This rearrangement joins TRBV2 to TRBJ1-1; no clear D. Germline CDR1 and CDR2: SNHLY and FYNNEI. The germline V and J ends were trimmed by 3 bases and 1 base, with 9 bases remaining between them. This CDR3 has 14 amino acids. The full variable domain, completed using reference TRBV2 and TRBJ1-1, is EPEVTQTPSHQVTQMGQEVILRCVPISNHLYFYWYRQILGQKVEFLVSFYNNEISEKSEIFDDQFSVERPDGSNFTLKIRSTKLEDSAMYFCASSDGQPNTEAFFGQGTRLTVV.

This clonotype has a handful of counts. This chain connects TRBV20-1 to TRBJ1-2; TRBD1 agrees at 11 bases. Germline CDR1 and CDR2: DFQATT and SNEGSKA (reference sequence). V lost 2 bases and J lost 6; bases outside the gene matches: 11. CDR3 length equals 16 residues. The CDR3 is CSARPGTGGSRHGYTF. DNA for the CDR3: TGCAGTGCTAGACCCGGGACAGGGGGGAGTAGACATGGCTACACCTTC.

Regarding this clonotype: One end of the junction fails to match germline, which may point to a read error. The chain combines TRBV7-2 with TRBJ2-1; TRBD2 matches 8 bases. The CDR3 length is 14 residues. The germline CDR1 and CDR2 sequences are SGHTA and FQGNSA. The CDR3 DNA follows: TGTGCCAGCGTCCGAACTAGCGGATACAGTGAGCAGTTCTTC. Translated: CASVRTSGYSEQFF.

This clonotype was observed a few times. This chain joins TRBV30 and TRBJ1-2, with D possibly matching TRBD1 (6 bases). The CDR3 is 12 residues long. The V gene's germline CDR1 is GTSNPN and CDR2 SVGIG (reference sequence). Trimming took 6 bases from V and 7 from J, leaving 15 bases between them. CDR3 sequence reads: CACTQGIRGYTF. CDR3 nucleotides: TGTGCCTGCACACAGGGAATTCGTGGCTACACCTTC.

CDR3 nucleotides: TGTGCCAGCAGCTTAGAGGCGCGACAGGGGGCAGGGTATGGCTACACCTTC. It is translated as CASSLEARQGAGYGYTF. This chain uses TRBV7-6 with TRBJ1-2; 10 nucleotides line up with TRBD1. From germline, CDR1 is SGHVS and CDR2 FNYEAQ. V lost 1 base, J lost 5 bases, and 10 bases stayed unmatched. The CDR3 is 17 residues long.

This clonotype was detected a few times. The chain recombines TRBV20-1 with TRBJ1-2; possible D gene TRBD1, 5 bases. The CDR3 has 11 residues. Trimming removed 3 bases at V and 7 bases at J, with 9 bases between. Germline values: CDR1 DFQATT, CDR2 SNEGSKA (reference sequence). In DNA form, the CDR3 reads TGCAGTGCTAGTAGCGGGGCTGGCTACACCTTC. Translating gives CSASSGAGYTF.

This chain joins TRBV20-1 and TRBJ2-1; D remains ambiguous. This CDR3 region has 11 residues. CDR1 and CDR2 from the germline V gene are DFQATT and SNEGSKA (reference sequence). V gave up 6 bases and J gave up 2 bases, with 5 bases separating them. The CDR3 spells CSALTYNEQFF. In DNA form, the CDR3 reads TGCAGTGCCCTAACCTACAATGAGCAGTTCTTC.